The rows below give T cell receptor beta chains drawn from one sample of a study of cytomegalovirus exposure and HLA in healthy donors. Sequencing was performed with immunoSEQ multiplex PCR; in TCRdb, only in-frame clones are kept and a portion is missing. This repertoire shows more than 85,000 clones, under 85% found once; its top ten account for 1% to 1.5%. Sequencing input: PBMCs. These receptor sequences come from a man aged 35-49 years in good health and CMV-seronegative. Both conserved end residues are part of each CDR3. Fields, in order: CDR3 protein, CDR3 DNA, clone size, V gene, D gene, J gene, CDR3 length. A D gene is named only where the DNA matches it firmly. Where a row states a size, it is once, few, many or the class of an expanded clone; other rows omit it.

CASSILAGNQPQHF TGTGCCAGTAGTATTTTGGCAGGGAATCAGCCCCAGCATTTT NA TRBV19 NA TRBJ1-5 14
CASSRDRTQETQYF TGTGCCAGCAGTCGGGACAGGACGCAAGAGACCCAGTACTTC NA TRBV9 TRBD1 TRBJ2-5 14
CASSLAGEMNTEAFF TGTGCCAGCAGTCTGGCAGGGGAGATGAACACTGAAGCTTTCTTT NA TRBV28 NA TRBJ1-1 15
CASSPPFRAGPNNEQFF TGTGCCAGCAGCCCACCGTTCAGGGCTGGCCCGAACAATGAGCAGTTCTTC NA TRBV7-9 NA TRBJ2-1 17
CASSQEGVGYTF TGCGCCAGCAGCCAAGAGGGAGTTGGCTACACCTTC NA TRBV4-1 NA TRBJ1-2 12
CASKRTAGAYEQYF TGCGCCAGCAAACGGACGGCGGGGGCCTACGAGCAGTACTTC NA TRBV10-2 TRBD2 TRBJ2-7 14
CASSGLAGEQYF TGTGCCAGCAGTGGACTAGCGGGAGAGCAGTACTTC NA TRBV6-1 TRBD2 TRBJ2-7 12
CASSSGVKQYF TGCGCCAGCAGCTCGGGAGTTAAGCAGTACTTC NA TRBV5-1 NA TRBJ2-7 11
CASTLTGHTEAFF TGTGCCAGTACCCTGACAGGGCACACTGAAGCTTTCTTT NA TRBV19 TRBD1 TRBJ1-1 13
CASSLSGNLNTEAFF TGTGCCAGCAGCTTGTCAGGGAACTTGAACACTGAAGCTTTCTTT NA TRBV5-5 NA TRBJ1-1 15
CASSESAGSTDTQYF TGTGCCAGCAGCGAGTCAGCGGGGAGCACAGATACGCAGTATTTT NA TRBV9 TRBD2 TRBJ2-3 15
CSVVTGTGNTEAFF TGCAGCGTTGTTACCGGGACAGGGAACACTGAAGCTTTCTTT NA TRBV29-1 TRBD1 TRBJ1-1 14
CAWSFSGEQFF TGTGCCTGGAGTTTTAGCGGTGAGCAGTTCTTC NA TRBV30 NA TRBJ2-1 11
CASQQGYEQYF TGTGCCAGCCAACAGGGCTACGAGCAGTACTTC NA TRBV2 NA TRBJ2-7 11
CASSQMPDERTQYF TGCGCCAGCAGCCAGATGCCAGATGAGAGGACGCAGTATTTT NA TRBV4-1 NA TRBJ2-3 14
CASSAGAPATNEKLFF TGTGCCAGCTCAGCAGGGGCCCCTGCAACTAATGAAAAACTGTTTTTT NA TRBV18 NA TRBJ1-4 16
CASSPGGQGTDEQFF TGTGCCAGCAGCCCGGGGGGACAGGGGACTGATGAGCAGTTCTTC once TRBV6-1 TRBD1 TRBJ2-1 15
CASSYSISGSVNEQYF TGTGCCAGCAGTTACTCGATTAGCGGGAGTGTTAACGAGCAGTACTTC NA TRBV6-5 TRBD2 TRBJ2-7 16
CASSYGPPNTGELFF TGTGCCAGCAGTTACGGCCCGCCGAACACCGGGGAGCTGTTTTTT few TRBV6-6 NA TRBJ2-2 15
CASSLSGGSAYNEQFF TGTGCCAGCAGCTTGAGCGGGGGGTCGGCCTACAATGAGCAGTTCTTC NA TRBV11-3 TRBD2 TRBJ2-1 16
CASSFTQGVDTQYF TGTGCCAGCAGCTTCACCCAGGGTGTAGATACGCAGTATTTT NA TRBV11-2 NA TRBJ2-3 14
CASSSRGSTDTQYF TGTGCCAGCAGCTCGAGGGGGAGCACAGATACGCAGTATTTT NA TRBV11-3 NA TRBJ2-3 14
CASSILGNPNIQYF TGTGCCAGTAGTATCTTGGGCAACCCCAACATTCAGTACTTC NA TRBV19 NA TRBJ2-4 14
CASSLKGYTEAFF TGTGCCAGCAGTTTAAAGGGGTACACTGAAGCTTTCTTT NA TRBV27 NA TRBJ1-1 13
CASNPARQADTQYF TGTGCCAGCAACCCTGCCCGCCAGGCAGATACGCAGTATTTT NA TRBV28 NA TRBJ2-3 14
CASSFIAAYNSPLHF TGTGCCAGCAGCTTTATTGCAGCCTATAATTCACCCCTCCACTTT NA TRBV5-8 NA TRBJ1-6 15
CASSIPTGELFF TGTGCCAGCAGCATTCCAACCGGGGAGCTGTTTTTT NA TRBV13 NA TRBJ2-2 12
CATSRGSAAGEQYF TGTGCCACCAGCAGAGGATCCGCAGCGGGCGAGCAGTACTTC NA TRBV15 NA TRBJ2-7 14
CASSPRQEPSGNTIYF TGTGCCAGCAGCCCTCGACAGGAACCCTCTGGAAACACCATATATTTT NA TRBV7-2 NA TRBJ1-3 16
CASSEIAGPTYEQYF TGCGCCAGCAGTGAGATTGCGGGCCCGACCTACGAGCAGTACTTC NA TRBV10-1 NA TRBJ2-7 15
CARSPRGVNEKLFF TGTGCTAGGTCCCCCAGGGGCGTAAATGAAAAACTGTTTTTT NA TRBV7-7 NA TRBJ1-4 14
CASSFLPGREETQYF TGCGCCAGCAGCTTCCTCCCCGGGAGGGAAGAGACCCAGTACTTC NA TRBV5-1 TRBD2 TRBJ2-5 15
CASSERGPGANVLTF TGTGCCAGCAGCGAGCGGGGGCCTGGGGCCAACGTCCTGACTTTC NA TRBV7-3 TRBD2 TRBJ2-6 15
CASSPGQGKTQYF TGTGCCAGCAGCCCGGGACAGGGAAAGACCCAGTACTTC NA TRBV5-6 TRBD1 TRBJ2-5 13
CASSLGEQPQHF TGTGCCAGCAGCCTAGGTGAGCAGCCCCAGCATTTT NA TRBV7-9 NA TRBJ1-5 12
CASSLAATGAGNTIYF TGCGCCAGCAGCTTGGCCGCGACAGGGGCTGGAAACACCATATATTTT NA TRBV5-1 TRBD1 TRBJ1-3 16
CASSRLTGARYGYTF TGTGCCAGCAGCCGACTTACAGGGGCTCGATATGGCTACACCTTC few TRBV9 TRBD1 TRBJ1-2 15
CASSQEGTRGFGELFF TGCGCCAGCAGCCAAGAGGGGACACGGGGTTTCGGGGAGCTGTTTTTT NA TRBV4-3 NA TRBJ2-2 16
CASSETGVAGNTIYF TGTGCCAGCAGTGAGACAGGGGTGGCTGGAAACACCATATATTTT NA TRBV2 TRBD1 TRBJ1-3 15
CASMPWGQGITNYGYTF TGTGCCAGTATGCCTTGGGGACAGGGGATTACTAACTATGGCTACACCTTC NA TRBV19 TRBD1 TRBJ1-2 17
CASSYNDRGETQYF TGTGCCAGCAGCTACAACGACAGGGGTGAGACCCAGTACTTC NA TRBV6-5 TRBD1 TRBJ2-5 14
CASSYGPEAFREAFF TGTGCCAGCAGTTACGGGCCAGAAGCTTTTCGTGAAGCTTTCTTT NA TRBV6-5 NA TRBJ1-1 15
CASSPLAGPVGEQFF TGTGCCAGCAGCCCCTTAGCGGGACCCGTTGGTGAGCAGTTCTTC NA TRBV7-6 TRBD2 TRBJ2-1 15
CASRKPSGGRNEQYF TGTGCCAGCAGAAAACCTAGCGGGGGGCGGAACGAGCAGTACTTC once TRBV6-5 TRBD2 TRBJ2-7 15
CASRNPRDDSSGANVLTF TGCGCCAGCAGAAACCCGCGTGACGACAGCTCTGGGGCCAACGTCCTGACTTTC NA TRBV5-1 NA TRBJ2-6 18
CASSGGDTTDTQYF TGCGCCAGCAGCGGGGGGGACACCACAGATACGCAGTATTTT NA TRBV5-1 NA TRBJ2-3 14
CASSQDRGLGQYAYEQYF TGTGCCAGCAGCCAAGATCGAGGCCTCGGCCAGTACGCCTACGAGCAGTACTTC NA TRBV4-2 NA TRBJ2-7 18
CASSLQAGPTGELFF TGTGCCAGCAGCTTACAGGCGGGCCCCACCGGGGAGCTGTTTTTT NA TRBV7-2 NA TRBJ2-2 15
CASSEYNQGYGYTF TGTGCCAGCAGTGAATATAACCAGGGCTATGGCTACACCTTC NA TRBV25-1 NA TRBJ1-2 14
CATGTGGYYTF TGTGCCACCGGGACAGGGGGTTACTACACCTTC few TRBV25-1 TRBD1 TRBJ1-2 11
CACTLNYGYTF TGTGCCTGCACTCTTAACTATGGCTACACCTTC NA TRBV30 NA TRBJ1-2 11
CASSQVLAGVPGELFF TGCGCCAGCAGCCAAGTACTAGCGGGAGTGCCCGGGGAGCTGTTTTTT once TRBV4-1 TRBD2 TRBJ2-2 16
CASSPKGIEYGYTF TGTGCCAGCAGCCCCAAGGGGATAGAATATGGCTACACCTTC NA TRBV7-8 NA TRBJ1-2 14